This T cell receptor beta chain appears in the sequencing data of a study of patients and donors after allogeneic stem cell transplantation. The CDR3 is made up of 16 amino acids. With V trimmed by 0 bases and J by 3 bases, 4 bases remained unmatched. Germline loops: CDR1 LGHNA, CDR2 YNFKEQ. MiXCR was run by TCRdb on the RT-PCR reads, yielding one entry per CDR3 protein. Of 400,000 to 450,000 distinct CDR3 sequences listed, more than 15% were seen once; the top ten hold less than 8%. The clonotype was recovered from a human donor who was either an allogeneic HSCT recipient or a stem cell or donor lymphocyte infusion donor (not recorded which). It is not recorded whose cells these are; they may come from a transplant donor. Sequenced input: blood, either unsorted or a sorted T cell fraction (not recorded which). The chain links TRBV4-2 to TRBJ2-5; the match to TRBD1 covers 10 bases. The CDR3 DNA reads as TGTGCCAGCAGCCAAGATGGGACAGGGGACGAAGAGACCCAGTACTTC. As protein: CASSQDGTGDEETQYF.